Following are 21 T cell receptor beta chains from one sample sequenced in a study of T cell responses to AZD1222 COVID-19 vaccine. TCRdb's copy holds only in-frame clones and misses some; the assay was immunoSEQ multiplex PCR. The sample consists of approximately 120,000 clones, roughly 90% of them appearing once. The sample consisted of peripheral blood, taken on day 0 of AZD1222 vaccination. The receptor set was obtained from an adult in good health.

This clone has more than one count but fewer than ten. The chain carries TRBV24-1 and TRBJ2-1; 14 nucleotides line up with TRBD2. From germline, CDR1 is KGHDR and CDR2 SFDVKD. This CDR3 is built from 18 residues. Losses at the gene ends were 3 bases for V and 4 bases for J; bases not matched to a gene: 7. The CDR3 DNA sequence: TGTGCCACCAGTGATCCCTCCGGGACTAGCGGGAGATACAATGAGCAGTTCTTC. Translation gives CATSDPSGTSGRYNEQFF.

The V gene is TRBV2, the J gene TRBJ1-2; D is undetermined. This CDR3 comprises 12 residues. V was shortened by 2 bases and J by 8 bases, with 9 bases between the two germline ends. From germline, CDR1 is SNHLY and CDR2 FYNNEI. CDR3 DNA: TGTGCCAGCAGTGAACGCAGTGAGGGCTACACCTTC. Translated: CASSERSEGYTF.

This clone was observed once. The genes are TRBV5-4 and TRBJ2-7; D unclear. V was cut by 3 bases and J by 9 bases, with 10 bases left in between. CDR1 is SGHNT and CDR2 is YYREEE in the germline V gene (reference sequence). The CDR3 has 11 amino acids. The CDR3 here is CASSSEGVQYF. The CDR3 DNA is TGTGCCAGCAGCTCCGAAGGCGTGCAGTACTTC.

The rearrangement uses TRBV21-1 and TRBJ1-5. TRBV21-1 is a known pseudogene. This CDR3 is built from 19 residues. The CDR3 DNA sequence: TGTGCCAGTCAGGAGTTTGTTGGCGGGACCACGGTGGGCAATCAGCCCCAGCATTTT. This gives the protein CASQEFVGGTTVGNQPQHF.

This clone came up once. V usage is TRBV7-6 and J usage is TRBJ2-7; D unclear. With 2 bases removed from V and 0 bases from J, the gap between germline ends came to 14 bases. Looked up from germline, CDR1 is SGHVS and CDR2 is FNYEAQ. CDR3 size: 16 residues. Here the CDR3 reads CASSLKVSPFSYEQYF. The CDR3 DNA follows: TGTGCCAGCAGCTTAAAGGTCAGTCCGTTCTCCTACGAGCAGTACTTC.

The chain has TRBV28 and TRBJ1-2; D uncertain. Germline V lookup: CDR1 MDHEN, CDR2 SYDVKM. Deletions cut 1 base from V and 5 bases from J, with 8 bases between. The CDR3 sequence is 13 residues long. The DNA for the CDR3 is TGTGCCAGCAGTTTATCAAGTGGGTATGGCTACACCTTC. This translates into CASSLSSGYGYTF.

The rearrangement uses TRBV7-9 and TRBJ2-1, with D tentatively TRBD2 (6 bases). Germline CDR1 reads SEHNR; CDR2 reads FQNEAQ (reference sequence). V was trimmed by 1 base and J by 12 bases, leaving 16 bases between them. CDR3 length equals 14 residues. The CDR3 protein is CASSLGDTSRGQFF. The DNA of the CDR3 is TGTGCCAGCAGCTTAGGGGATACTAGCCGCGGGCAGTTCTTC. The full variable domain, its missing parts supplied by reference TRBV7-9 and TRBJ2-1, is DTGVSQNPRHKITKRGQNVTFRCDPISEHNRLYWYRQTLGQGPEFLTYFQNEAQLEKSRLLSDRFSAERPKGSFSTLEIQRTEQGDSAMYLCASSLGDTSRGQFFGPGTRLTVL.

V gene TRBV6-2 or TRBV6-3 combines with J gene TRBJ2-2; 9 bases are a match to TRBD1. CDR1 and CDR2 from the germline V gene are MNHEY and SVGEGT. With 1 base clipped from V and 4 bases from J, the junction kept 4 bases outside the gene matches. The CDR3 spans 16 residues. The CDR3 here is CASSYYRGLGTGELFF. In DNA, the CDR3 is TGTGCCAGCAGTTACTACAGGGGGCTAGGCACCGGGGAGCTGTTTTTT.

This chain joins TRBV19 and TRBJ1-1; D is possibly TRBD1 (6 bases). This CDR3 has 18 amino acids. CDR1 and CDR2 from the germline V gene are LNHDA and SQIVND (reference sequence). Trimming took off 3 bases at V and 0 bases at J, with 20 bases between the two ends. CDR3 region: CASSMGYTRTVMNTEAFF. Here the CDR3 DNA reads TGTGCCAGTAGTATGGGGTATACTCGGACAGTTATGAACACTGAAGCTTTCTTT. Using reference TRBV19 and TRBJ1-1 for the parts outside the CDR3, the full variable domain is DGGITQSPKYLFRKEGQNVTLSCEQNLNHDAMYWYRQDPGQGLRLIYYSQIVNDFQKGDIAEGYSVSREKKESFPLTVTSAQKNPTAFYLCASSMGYTRTVMNTEAFFGQGTRLTVV.

With regard to this clone: The junction departs from germline at one end; a sequencing error may be responsible. The chain couples TRBV30 to TRBJ1-6; a weak D match, TRBD1 (6 bases). Per germline, CDR1 GTSNPN and CDR2 SVGIG (reference sequence). The CDR3 is 13 residues long. CDR3 sequence: CATGRLKNSPLHF. In nucleotides, the CDR3 is TGCGCTACAGGGAGATTAAAAAATTCACCCCTCCACTTT.

This clone appeared a few times. The V call is TRBV5-6, the J call TRBJ1-5; no clear D. Trimming removed 4 bases at V and 3 bases at J, with 14 bases between. Germline CDR1 SGHDT, CDR2 YYEEEE. This CDR3 region has 15 residues. In nucleotides, the CDR3 is TGTGCCAGCAGCCCCCGCGGCGCATCCAATCAGCCCCAGCATTTT. Encoded protein: CASSPRGASNQPQHF.

This chain connects TRBV5-7 to TRBJ2-7; TRBD1 matches at 9 bases. TRBV5-7 is an open reading frame, and its role is uncertain. The CDR3 is 14 amino acids. Trimming took 4 bases from V and 3 from J; bases not matched to a gene: 5. CDR3 region: CASSPRQGVYEQYF. The DNA for the CDR3 is TGTGCCAGCAGCCCCCGACAGGGGGTCTACGAGCAGTACTTC.

The chain joins TRBV10-3 to TRBJ1-1; possibly TRBD1 for D (5 bases). Looked up from germline, CDR1 is ENHRY and CDR2 is SYGVKD. The CDR3 extends over 15 amino acids. V gave up 4 bases and J gave up 1 base, with 13 bases separating them. DNA of the CDR3: TGTGCCATCAGTGCCAGGGCAAGCCGGAACACTGAAGCTTTCTTT. Protein sequence: CAISARASRNTEAFF.

The rearrangement links TRBV11-3 to TRBJ2-7; 10 bases align to TRBD1. V was pared by 6 bases and J by 3 bases, with 8 bases of the junction left unmatched. There are 15 residues in the CDR3. CDR1 and CDR2 from the germline V gene are SGHNT and YENEEA. This chain's CDR3 is CASRGTGTGVYEQYF. The CDR3 DNA is TGTGCCAGCAGAGGGACCGGGACAGGGGTCTACGAGCAGTACTTC.

This chain connects TRBV7-2 to TRBJ1-5; D perhaps matches TRBD1 (5 bases). V gave up 5 bases and J gave up 4 bases, with 15 bases separating them. Looked up from germline, CDR1 is SGHTA and CDR2 is FQGNSA. CDR3 length: 15 amino acids. This CDR3 reads CASSPGLGFNQPQHF. CDR3 DNA: TGTGCCAGCAGCCCAGGGTTAGGGTTTAATCAGCCCCAGCATTTT.

The CDR3 DNA sequence: TGTGCCAGCAGCAAAGCGACTAGCGGGTGCAATGAGCAGTTCTTC. This sequence encodes CASSKATSGCNEQFF. This rearrangement joins TRBV21-1 to TRBJ2-1; the DNA was not compared with TRBD2, the D call given in the table. TRBV21-1 is a pseudogene. The CDR3 sequence is 15 residues long.

This clone was counted a single time. The chain has TRBV28 and TRBJ2-7; 9 nucleotides agree with TRBD2. V shed 6 bases, J shed 2 bases, and the junction held 14 bases outside the gene matches. From germline, CDR1 is MDHEN and CDR2 SYDVKM. The CDR3 is 17 amino acids. CDR3 loop: CASSYSRRTSETYEQYF. The CDR3 DNA follows: TGTGCCAGCAGCTACTCTCGACGGACTAGCGAGACCTACGAGCAGTACTTC.

The chain couples TRBV10-3 to TRBJ1-4, with no clear D. This CDR3 has 13 amino acids. Looked up from germline, CDR1 is ENHRY and CDR2 is SYGVKD. V was shortened by 6 bases and J by 3 bases, with 8 bases between the two germline ends. The CDR3 here is CAIRAGSNEKLFF. The CDR3, as DNA: TGTGCCATCAGAGCGGGTTCTAATGAAAAACTGTTTTTT.

The chain has TRBV4-1 and TRBJ2-7; D not resolved. Trimming took off 5 bases at V and 5 bases at J, with 10 bases between the two ends. The CDR3 is made up of 12 amino acids. Germline V lookup: CDR1 MGHRA, CDR2 YSYEKL. The CDR3 sequence: CASSGARHEQYF. DNA for the CDR3: TGCGCCAGCAGCGGAGCCCGTCACGAGCAGTACTTC.

CDR3 DNA: TGTGCCAGTAGTTACTACCCGAGGACTAGCGGGAGTTGGTTGGATACGCAGTATTTT. Residues: CASSYYPRTSGSWLDTQYF. This sequence joins TRBV19 and TRBJ2-3; 13 bases align to TRBD2. Germline assignment: CDR1 LNHDA and CDR2 SQIVND (reference sequence). J gave up 6 bases and V 5 bases, and 17 bases lay outside the gene matches. This CDR3 contains 19 residues.

V is TRBV19 and J is TRBJ1-5; 7 bases agree with TRBD1. V was clipped by 4 bases and J by 1 base; unmatched bases: 10. From germline, CDR1 is LNHDA and CDR2 SQIVND (reference sequence). CDR3 length: 17 residues. This chain's CDR3 is CASSSPRGGWSNQPQHF. In DNA form, the CDR3 reads TGTGCCAGTAGTAGCCCCAGGGGGGGTTGGAGCAATCAGCCCCAGCATTTT.